Below are 19 T cell receptor beta chains sequenced from a single sample in a study of blood T cell repertoires in COVID-19. The table came from immunoSEQ multiplex PCR; TCRdb's copy has only in-frame clones and leaves some out. Among 370,000 or so clones, more than 75% were seen once, and the ten largest hold roughly 1.4%. The sample was PBMCs or T cells enriched from blood (not recorded which). These receptor sequences come from a man in his thirties or forties who had recovered from COVID-19.

The chain carries TRBV9 and TRBJ2-2, with 7 bases identical to TRBD2. Germline V CDR1 and CDR2: SGDLS, YYNGEE. The CDR3 has 15 amino acids. The V and J ends lost 2 bases and 3 bases, in that order; junction bases with no gene match: 4. This chain's CDR3 is CASSVRLADTGELFF. CDR3 DNA sequence: TGTGCCAGCAGCGTTCGGCTAGCGGACACCGGGGAGCTGTTTTTT.

The chain combines TRBV11-2 with TRBJ1-1; no reliable D call. This CDR3 contains 14 residues. Deletions cut 4 bases from V and 3 bases from J, with 12 bases between. CDR1 SGHAT and CDR2 FQNNGV come from the germline V gene. CDR3 loop: CASSSWEEHTEAFF. The DNA of the CDR3 is TGTGCCAGCAGCTCCTGGGAGGAACACACTGAAGCTTTCTTT.

The gene calls are TRBV7-2 and TRBJ2-3; 13 nucleotides agree with TRBD2. From germline, CDR1 is SGHTA and CDR2 FQGNSA. The J segment lost 7 bases and the V segment lost 5 bases, leaving 12 bases of the junction unmatched. The CDR3 length is 17 residues. CDR3 in DNA: TGTGCCAGCAGCCCCTCTAGACTAGCGGGGGGTCGAAATACGCAGTATTTT. Amino acid sequence: CASSPSRLAGGRNTQYF.

The chain uses TRBV3-1 (or the pseudogene TRBV3-2) and TRBJ1-2; D remains unclear. Trimming pared 7 bases from V and 3 bases from J, leaving 15 bases between. The length of the CDR3 is 14 residues. Germline CDR1 LGHDT, CDR2 YNNKEL (reference sequence). CDR3 bases: TGTGCCAGCACCCAGAACGGTCAGGACTATGGCTACACCTTC. Its translation is CASTQNGQDYGYTF.

The chain uses TRBV5-6 and TRBJ2-7; 7 bases line up with TRBD1. The CDR3 consists of 15 residues. Germline V gene lookup returns CDR1 SGHDT and CDR2 YYEEEE. Trimming cost V 1 base and J 2 bases; bases outside gene matches: 6. Here the CDR3 reads CASSLRQGLTYEQYF. In DNA, the CDR3 is TGTGCCAGCAGCTTGAGACAGGGCCTCACCTACGAGCAGTACTTC.

About this clone: Other DNA sequences of this sample code for an identical CDR3. The chain uses TRBV11-2 and TRBJ2-5, with TRBD2 as a possible D gene (6 bases). The CDR3 sequence is 14 residues long. V was pared by 5 bases and J by 2 bases, with 12 bases between. Germline values: CDR1 SGHAT, CDR2 FQNNGV. The CDR3 nucleotides are TGTGCCAGCAGCCTGGGGGGTGGGCAAGAGACCCAGTACTTC. This gives the protein CASSLGGGQETQYF.

Points on this clone: The same CDR3 is also encoded by other DNA sequences in this sample. The rearrangement joins TRBV5-1 to TRBJ2-1, with D perhaps matching TRBD1 (8 bases). The CDR3 has 14 residues. Trimming removed 2 bases at V and 7 bases at J, with 13 bases between. The germline V gene has CDR1 SGHRS and CDR2 YFSETQ. Written as DNA, the CDR3 is TGCGCCAGCAGCTTAGGACAGGGAGGGAATGAGCAGTTCTTC. Translation: CASSLGQGGNEQFF.

V and J are TRBV2 and TRBJ2-5, with TRBD2 matching 7 bases. There are 13 residues in the CDR3. CDR1 is SNHLY, CDR2 FYNNEI, per germline. Trimming removed 7 bases from V and 1 base from J; junction bases left unmatched: 3. The chain's CDR3 is CASIGGFQETQYF. The CDR3 DNA is TGTGCCAGCATCGGGGGGTTCCAAGAGACCCAGTACTTC. The full variable domain, its missing parts supplied by reference TRBV2 and TRBJ2-5, is EPEVTQTPSHQVTQMGQEVILRCVPISNHLYFYWYRQILGQKVEFLVSFYNNEISEKSEIFDDQFSVERPDGSNFTLKIRSTKLEDSAMYFCASIGGFQETQYFGPGTRLLVL.

This clone was observed a handful of times. The chain carries TRBV9 and TRBJ1-3; 7 bases are shared with TRBD1. The CDR3 length is 16 residues. The germline V gene encodes CDR1 SGDLS and CDR2 YYNGEE. Trimming removed 0 bases from V and 3 bases from J; junction bases left unmatched: 6. The CDR3 sequence is CASSVEGGTYGNTIYF. The DNA for the CDR3 is TGTGCCAGCAGCGTAGAAGGGGGCACATATGGAAACACCATATATTTT. Looking up the rest from reference TRBV9 and TRBJ1-3 gives the full variable domain: DSGVTQTPKHLITATGQRVTLRCSPRSGDLSVYWYQQSLDQGLQFLIQYYNGEERAKGNILERFSAQQFPDLHSELNLSSLELGDSALYFCASSVEGGTYGNTIYFGEGSWLTVV.

The gene calls are TRBV19 and TRBJ2-3; 8 nucleotides align to TRBD1. V shed 4 bases, J shed 2 bases, and the junction held 8 bases outside the gene matches. Germline V gene sequence: CDR1 LNHDA, CDR2 SQIVND (reference sequence). There are 16 residues in the CDR3. DNA for the CDR3: TGTGCCAGTAGTACAGGACAGGGAGAGGCCACAGATACGCAGTATTTT. Translating gives CASSTGQGEATDTQYF.

The CDR3 sequence is CASSPGQANYGYTF. CDR3 sequence (DNA): TGTGCCAGCAGTCCGGGACAAGCTAACTATGGCTACACCTTC. The chain carries TRBV5-4 and TRBJ1-2, with D perhaps matching TRBD1 (6 bases). The CDR3 loop spans 14 amino acids. The V end lost 5 bases, the J end lost 0 bases, and 11 bases lay between the germline ends. Germline V CDR1 and CDR2: SGHNT, YYREEE (reference sequence).

The chain combines TRBV30 with TRBJ1-1; D gene unclear. The CDR3 is made up of 11 amino acids. Trimming left V 5 bases short and J 5 bases short, with 9 bases between. Germline CDR1 GTSNPN, CDR2 SVGIG (reference sequence). CDR3 loop: CAWARATEAFF. CDR3 DNA: TGTGCCTGGGCCCGCGCAACTGAAGCTTTCTTT.

V is TRBV5-1 and J is TRBJ2-7, with D uncertain. V lost 5 bases, J lost 0 bases, and 3 bases lay in between. The CDR3 extends over 11 amino acids. The germline V gene encodes CDR1 SGHRS and CDR2 YFSETQ. CDR3 region: CASRASYEQYF. The CDR3 bases are TGCGCCAGCAGGGCCTCCTACGAGCAGTACTTC.

This chain connects TRBV7-2 to TRBJ2-5; D not certain. The CDR3 contains 14 residues. Deletions cut 0 bases from V and 5 bases from J, with 10 bases between. Germline V CDR1 and CDR2: SGHTA, FQGNSA. CDR3: CASSLALEAETQYF. CDR3 in DNA: TGTGCCAGCAGCTTAGCGCTAGAGGCGGAGACCCAGTACTTC.

The V gene is TRBV12-3 or TRBV12-4, the J gene TRBJ2-1; D is unresolved. The V end lost 2 bases, the J end lost 6 bases, and 5 bases lay between the germline ends. The CDR3 has 12 residues. CDR3 sequence: CASSLTSNEQFF. As DNA, the CDR3 is TGTGCCAGCAGTTTAACTTCCAATGAGCAGTTCTTC.

V usage is TRBV2 and J usage is TRBJ2-3; D is ambiguous. Germline lookup yields CDR1 SNHLY and CDR2 FYNNEI. V shed 9 bases and J shed 4 bases, with 11 bases lying between them. There are 12 residues in the CDR3. The CDR3 spells CASYLTADTQYF. In DNA, the CDR3 is TGTGCCAGTTACCTAACAGCAGATACGCAGTATTTT. The full variable domain, in which reference TRBV2 and TRBJ2-3 provide the parts outside the CDR3, is EPEVTQTPSHQVTQMGQEVILRCVPISNHLYFYWYRQILGQKVEFLVSFYNNEISEKSEIFDDQFSVERPDGSNFTLKIRSTKLEDSAMYFCASYLTADTQYFGPGTRLTVL.

The V and J genes are TRBV18 and TRBJ1-1; no definite D call. Germline CDR1 reads KGHSH; CDR2 reads LQKENI. The CDR3 loop spans 13 amino acids. Trimming stripped 3 bases from V and 7 bases from J, with 12 bases between. CDR3 sequence reads: CASSPFLEGEAFF. For the CDR3, the DNA is TGTGCCAGCTCACCCTTCTTGGAGGGTGAAGCTTTCTTT.

This CDR3 reads CASSSSGGMDRSTQYF. DNA of the CDR3: TGTGCCAGCAGCTCTAGCGGGGGGATGGACCGGAGTACGCAGTATTTT. The rearrangement joins TRBV6-2 or TRBV6-3 to TRBJ2-3, with 11 nucleotides matching TRBD2. The CDR3 has 16 residues. The germline V gene encodes CDR1 MNHEY and CDR2 SVGEGT. V lost 6 bases, J lost 8 bases, and 13 bases stayed unmatched.

The chain combines TRBV7-8 with TRBJ1-2; 8 nucleotides match TRBD1. CDR1 SGHVS and CDR2 FQNEAQ come from the germline V gene. V was clipped by 0 bases and J by 4 bases; unmatched bases: 4. This CDR3 is 15 amino acids long. Here the CDR3 DNA reads TGTGCCAGCAGCTTAGCGACGACAGGGGCCTATGGCTACACCTTC. Translating it yields CASSLATTGAYGYTF.